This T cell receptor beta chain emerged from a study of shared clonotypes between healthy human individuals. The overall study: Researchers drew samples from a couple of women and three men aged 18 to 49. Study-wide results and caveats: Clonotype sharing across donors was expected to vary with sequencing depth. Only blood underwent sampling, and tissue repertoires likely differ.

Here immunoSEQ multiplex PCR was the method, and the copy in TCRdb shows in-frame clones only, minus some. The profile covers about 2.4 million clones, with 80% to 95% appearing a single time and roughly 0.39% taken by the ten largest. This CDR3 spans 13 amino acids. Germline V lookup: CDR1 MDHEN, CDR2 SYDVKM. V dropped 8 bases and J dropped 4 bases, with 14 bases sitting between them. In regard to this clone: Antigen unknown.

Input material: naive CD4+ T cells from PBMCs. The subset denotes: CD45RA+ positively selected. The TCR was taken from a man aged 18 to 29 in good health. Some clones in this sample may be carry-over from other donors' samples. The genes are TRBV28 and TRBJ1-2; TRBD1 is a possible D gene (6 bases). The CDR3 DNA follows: TGTGCCAGCGAGAAGGGGGTTGGCTATGGCTACACCTTC. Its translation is CASEKGVGYGYTF.